A selection of T cell receptor beta chains follows, all from one sample in a study of Ad26.COV2.S vaccination and SARS-CoV-2 variants. Assay used: immunoSEQ multiplex PCR; TCRdb lists only in-frame clones, some missing. Seen here are around 500,000 clones, about nine tenths observed once, and the top ten hold 1.5% to 2%. Sequences were derived from peripheral blood, sampled in a trial of Ad26.COV2.S vaccine versus placebo. Every receptor here comes from a person aged 18 to 65 who received the Ad26.COV2.S COVID-19 vaccine or a placebo. CDR3s include the opening cysteine and the closing phenylalanine or tryptophan. Each record gives: V gene, D gene, J gene, clone size, CDR3 DNA, CDR3 protein. A D gene is named only where the DNA matches it firmly. Only some rows state a clone size, as once, few, many or a class for expanded clones.

>TRBV9|TRBD2|TRBJ2-2|few
TGTGCCAGCAGCCCGCGACTAGCAGCCGGGGAGCTGTTTTTT
CASSPRLAAGELFF
>TRBV10-1|NA|TRBJ2-3|NA
TGCGCCAGCAGCCCATCGGGGGATACGCAGTATTTT
CASSPSGDTQYF
>TRBV7-8|NA|TRBJ1-5|NA
TGTGCCAGCAGCTTCGAGGTCAATCAGCCCCAGCATTTT
CASSFEVNQPQHF
>TRBV19|TRBD1|TRBJ2-7|NA
TGTGCCAGTAGTCGCTCCGGACAGGCCTACTCCTACGAGCAGTACTTC
CASSRSGQAYSYEQYF
>TRBV30|NA|TRBJ1-6|NA
TGTGCCTGGAGTACAACAGGTTATAATTCACCCCTCCACTTT
CAWSTTGYNSPLHF
>TRBV7-2|TRBD2|TRBJ2-7|NA
TGTGCCAGCAGCTCCTGGACTAGCGGGGGGGTTGAGCAGTACTTC
CASSSWTSGGVEQYF
>TRBV7-8|NA|TRBJ1-2|NA
TGTGCCAGCAGCTTATTTGGATCTAACTATGGCTACACCTTC
CASSLFGSNYGYTF
>TRBV30|NA|TRBJ1-4|NA
TGTGCCTGGAGAGGCAGACAGCCTTATAATGAAAAACTGTTTTTT
CAWRGRQPYNEKLFF
>TRBV30|TRBD1|TRBJ1-2|few
TGTGCCTGGACGGGACAGGGAGGGAACTATGGCTACACCTTC
CAWTGQGGNYGYTF
>TRBV9|NA|TRBJ1-2|NA
TGTGCCAGCAGCCGCCGGGCCTCCTATGGCTACACCTTC
CASSRRASYGYTF
>TRBV2|NA|TRBJ2-7|NA
TGTGCCAGCAGTGATAGGCTAGCAACATCCTACGAGCAGTACTTC
CASSDRLATSYEQYF
>TRBV11-3|TRBD2|TRBJ2-3|NA
TGTGCCAGCAGCCCGGGACTAGGGGTGACAGATACGCAGTATTTT
CASSPGLGVTDTQYF
>TRBV18|NA|TRBJ2-2|NA
TGTGCCAGCTCACCACGAATCACCGGGGAGCTGTTTTTT
CASSPRITGELFF
>TRBV6-1|NA|TRBJ2-7|NA
TGTGCCAGCAGTGAAGGGGGGGCGCAGACCTACGAGCAGTACTTC
CASSEGGAQTYEQYF
>TRBV7-2|NA|TRBJ1-2|once
TGTGCCAGCAGCCACCCCGGAACCAACTATGGCTACACCTTC
CASSHPGTNYGYTF
>TRBV5-1|TRBD1|TRBJ1-1|NA
TGCGCCAGCAGCTTGGGTTCTTACAGGGGAGACGAAGCTTTCTTT
CASSLGSYRGDEAFF
>TRBV7-3|TRBD2|TRBJ2-1|NA
TGTGCCAGCAGCTTACTAGCGGGCTCCTACAATGAGCAGTTCTTC
CASSLLAGSYNEQFF
>TRBV5-1|TRBD2|TRBJ2-3|NA
TGCGCCAGCAGCTTGGCAGGGACTAGCGGGGGCCCCTGCCGTTTT
CASSLAGTSGGPCRF
>TRBV3-1/TRBV3-2|NA|TRBJ2-3|NA
TGTGCCAGCAGCCAAGGCAGTGGGATCACAGATACGCAGTATTTT
CASSQGSGITDTQYF
>TRBV6-2/TRBV6-3|NA|TRBJ2-1|NA
TGTGCCAGCAGTAGGACCACCTTCGGCGCCTCCTACAATGAGCAGTTCTTC
CASSRTTFGASYNEQFF
>TRBV27|TRBD2|TRBJ2-2|NA
TGTGCCAGCAGTTCAGGACTAGCCATAAAGAACACCGGGGAGCTGTTTTTT
CASSSGLAIKNTGELFF
>TRBV7-9|NA|TRBJ1-5|NA
TGTGCCAGCAGCTTAGGGTGGGGCGGGAATCAGCCCCAGCATTTT
CASSLGWGGNQPQHF
>TRBV12-3/TRBV12-4|NA|TRBJ1-5|few
TGTGCCAGCAGTTTCAGGACCAATCAGCCCCAGCATTTT
CASSFRTNQPQHF